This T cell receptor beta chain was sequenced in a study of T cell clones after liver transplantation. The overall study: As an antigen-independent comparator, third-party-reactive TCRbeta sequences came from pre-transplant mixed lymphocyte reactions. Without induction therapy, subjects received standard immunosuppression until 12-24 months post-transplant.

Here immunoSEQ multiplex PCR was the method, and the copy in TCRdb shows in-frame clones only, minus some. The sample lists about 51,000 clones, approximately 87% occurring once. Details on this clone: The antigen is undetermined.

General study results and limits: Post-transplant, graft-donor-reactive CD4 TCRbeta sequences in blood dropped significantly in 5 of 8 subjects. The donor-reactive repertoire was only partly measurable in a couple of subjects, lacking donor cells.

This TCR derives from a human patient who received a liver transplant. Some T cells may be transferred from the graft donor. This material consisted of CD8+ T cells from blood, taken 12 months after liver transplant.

CDR3 nucleotides: TGTGCCAGCAGCCCCAAGCCCGGCACCGGGGAGCTGTTTTTT. This sequence encodes CASSPKPGTGELFF. This chain connects TRBV7-9 to TRBJ2-2; D gene unclear. The V gene lost 5 bases and the J gene lost 4 bases, with 11 bases spanning the gap. Germline V gene data show CDR1 as SEHNR and CDR2 as FQNEAQ (reference sequence). The CDR3 is made up of 14 amino acids.